This TCR beta chain is drawn from a study of T cells after yellow fever vaccination. General study points: Although most clonotypes did not, a small share appeared in both CD4 and CD8 compartments.

Many counts were recorded for this clonotype. Its specificity is not known. In TCRdb, the 5' RACE reads were re-called with MiXCR into one record per CDR3 protein. This table has some 240,000 distinct CDR3 sequences, more than 3.5% appearing once. V was pared by 3 bases and J by 4 bases, with 12 bases of the junction left unmatched. The CDR3 loop spans 16 amino acids. The germline V gene encodes CDR1 DFQATT and CDR2 SNEGSKA (reference sequence). The chain recombines TRBV20-1 with TRBJ1-2; the match to TRBD1 covers 9 bases. Sequenced here: PBMCs, sampled 15 days after the yellow fever booster vaccination. The receptor comes from a man aged 18-30 years who received the YFV17D yellow fever vaccine. The CDR3 sequence is CSARVVQGALIYGYTF. The DNA of the CDR3 is TGCAGTGCTAGGGTAGTACAGGGGGCGCTTATCTATGGCTACACCTTC.